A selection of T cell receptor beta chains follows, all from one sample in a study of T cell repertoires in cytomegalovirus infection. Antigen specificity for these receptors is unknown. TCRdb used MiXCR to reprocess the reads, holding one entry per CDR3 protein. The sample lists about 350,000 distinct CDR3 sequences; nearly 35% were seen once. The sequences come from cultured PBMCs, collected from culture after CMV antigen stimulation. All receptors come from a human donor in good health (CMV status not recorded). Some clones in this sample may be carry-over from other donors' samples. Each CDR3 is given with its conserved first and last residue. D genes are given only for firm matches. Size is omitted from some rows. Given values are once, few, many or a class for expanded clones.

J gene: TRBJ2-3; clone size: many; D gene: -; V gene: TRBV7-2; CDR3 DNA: TGTGCCAGCAGCTTAGGACAAGGGGCAGATACGCAGTATTTT; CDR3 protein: CASSLGQGADTQYF
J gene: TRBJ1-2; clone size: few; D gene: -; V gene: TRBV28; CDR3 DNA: TGTGCCAGCTTACAGACAGGATATAATAACTATGGCTACACCTTC; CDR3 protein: CASLQTGYNNYGYTF
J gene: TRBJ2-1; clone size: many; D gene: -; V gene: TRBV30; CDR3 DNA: TGTGCCTGGTCTCGGCTACAGTATGAGCAGTTCTTC; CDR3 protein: CAWSRLQYEQFF
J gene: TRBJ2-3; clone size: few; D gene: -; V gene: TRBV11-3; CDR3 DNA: TGTGCCAGCAGCTTAGACGGGGCAGATACGCAGTATTTT; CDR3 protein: CASSLDGADTQYF
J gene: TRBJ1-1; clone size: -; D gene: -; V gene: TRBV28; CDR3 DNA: TGTGCCAGCCTAGGTGTTTTCACTGAAGCTTTCTTT; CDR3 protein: CASLGVFTEAFF
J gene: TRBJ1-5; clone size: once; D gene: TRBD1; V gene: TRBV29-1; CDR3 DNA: TGCAGCGTTGGGGGACAGGGGTCCAATCAGCCCCAGCATTTT; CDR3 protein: CSVGGQGSNQPQHF
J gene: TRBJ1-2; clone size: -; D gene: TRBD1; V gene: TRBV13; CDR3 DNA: TGTGCCAGCAGCTCGACAGGGGGCGCTGGCTATGGCTACACCTTC; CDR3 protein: CASSSTGGAGYGYTF
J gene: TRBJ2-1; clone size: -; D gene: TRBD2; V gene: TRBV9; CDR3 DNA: TGTGCCAGCAGCGTAGCGGGCGGGAGCCCGGCCAATGAGCAGTTCTTC; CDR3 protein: CASSVAGGSPANEQFF
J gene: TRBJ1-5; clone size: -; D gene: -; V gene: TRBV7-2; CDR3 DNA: TGTGCCAGCAGCCCCCATTGGTCGTGGGAATCCGAGCGCAATCAGCCCCAGCATTTT; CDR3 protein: CASSPHWSWESERNQPQHF
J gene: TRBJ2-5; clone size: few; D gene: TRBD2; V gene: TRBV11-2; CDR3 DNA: TGTGCCAGCAGCTTAGGAGGCTCTAGCGGATACCAAGAGACCCAGTACTTC; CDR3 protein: CASSLGGSSGYQETQYF
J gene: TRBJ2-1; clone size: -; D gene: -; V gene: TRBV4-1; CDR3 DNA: TGCGCCAGCAGCCATCTCCGGGCGCTACATGAGCAGTTCTTC; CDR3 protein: CASSHLRALHEQFF
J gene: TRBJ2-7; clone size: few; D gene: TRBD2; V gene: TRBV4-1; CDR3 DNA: TGCGCCAGCAGCCACCTGGGACTAGCGGCCTACGAGCAGTACTTC; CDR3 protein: CASSHLGLAAYEQYF
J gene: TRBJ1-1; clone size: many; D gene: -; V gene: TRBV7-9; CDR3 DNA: TGTGCCAGCACACGGGGGGAATCGGATGCCGAAGCTTTCTTT; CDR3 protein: CASTRGESDAEAFF
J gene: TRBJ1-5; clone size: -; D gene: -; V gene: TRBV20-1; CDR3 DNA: TGCAGTGCTAGAGTAGGTGCCAGCAATCAGCCCCAGCATTTT; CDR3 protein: CSARVGASNQPQHF
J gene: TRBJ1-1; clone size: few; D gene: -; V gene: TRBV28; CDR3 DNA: TGTGCCAGCCCCCCCATCAAAGGTAGCCGGTTGGGTGAGGACACTGAAGCTTTCTTT; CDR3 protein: CASPPIKGSRLGEDTEAFF
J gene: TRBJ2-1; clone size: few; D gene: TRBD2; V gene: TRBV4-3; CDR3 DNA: TGCGCCAGCAGCCAAGATCGGGAGCGGGATCACAATGAGCAGTTCTTC; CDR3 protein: CASSQDRERDHNEQFF
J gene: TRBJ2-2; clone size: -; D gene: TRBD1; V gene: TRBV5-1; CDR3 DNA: TGCGCCAGCAGCATAGGGACAGGGGACACCGGGGAGCTGTTTTTT; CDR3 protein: CASSIGTGDTGELFF
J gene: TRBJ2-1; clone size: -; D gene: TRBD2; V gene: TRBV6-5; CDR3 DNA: TGTGCCAGCAGTCCCGTACTAGCGAACGATGAGCAGTTCTTC; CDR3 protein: CASSPVLANDEQFF
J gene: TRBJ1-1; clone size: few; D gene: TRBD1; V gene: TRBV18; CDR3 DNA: TGTGCCAGCTCACCCCTTGGGACAGGGTCAGACACTGAAGCTTTCTTT; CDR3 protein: CASSPLGTGSDTEAFF
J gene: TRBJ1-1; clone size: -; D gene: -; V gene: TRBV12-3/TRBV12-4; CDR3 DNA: TGTGCCAGCAGTAAACAGGGAGGTAGGACTGAAGCTTTCTTT; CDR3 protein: CASSKQGGRTEAFF
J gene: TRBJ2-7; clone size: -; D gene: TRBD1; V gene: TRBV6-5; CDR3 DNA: TGTGCCAGCAGCCAGACAGGGGGCCGTTCCTACGAGCAGTACTTC; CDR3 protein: CASSQTGGRSYEQYF
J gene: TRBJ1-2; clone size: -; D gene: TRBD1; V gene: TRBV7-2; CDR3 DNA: TGTGCCAGCAGCACCAAAAAAACGACAGGGCAGAGGGGCTACACCTTC; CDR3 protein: CASSTKKTTGQRGYTF
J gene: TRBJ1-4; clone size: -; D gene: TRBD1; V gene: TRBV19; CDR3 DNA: TGTGCCAGTAGTATGGGGACAGCAACTAATGAAAAACTGTTTTTT; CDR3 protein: CASSMGTATNEKLFF
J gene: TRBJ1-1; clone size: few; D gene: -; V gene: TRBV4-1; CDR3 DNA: TGCGCCAGCAGCCAAGAGGGCTCGGTCAACACTGAAGCTTTCTTT; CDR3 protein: CASSQEGSVNTEAFF
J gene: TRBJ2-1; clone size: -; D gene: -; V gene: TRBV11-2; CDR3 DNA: TGTGCCAGCAGCTTAGGTCCGGGTGCCTCCGCCCTACTCAATGAGCAGTTCTTC; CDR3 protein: CASSLGPGASALLNEQFF
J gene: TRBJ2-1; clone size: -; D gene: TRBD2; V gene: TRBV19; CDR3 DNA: TGTGCCAGTAGTAAGGCGGGAGTGTCCTACAATGAGCAGTTCTTC; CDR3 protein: CASSKAGVSYNEQFF
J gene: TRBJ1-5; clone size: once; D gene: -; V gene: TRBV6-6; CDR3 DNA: TGTGCCAGCACTACCCCCCTGGCGGTTCGCAATCAGCCCCAGCATTTT; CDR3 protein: CASTTPLAVRNQPQHF
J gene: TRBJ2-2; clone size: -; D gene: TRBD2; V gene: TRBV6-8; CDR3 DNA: TGTGCCAGCAGTTACCCGGGACTAGCGGGCAACACCGGGGAGCTGTTTTTT; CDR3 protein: CASSYPGLAGNTGELFF
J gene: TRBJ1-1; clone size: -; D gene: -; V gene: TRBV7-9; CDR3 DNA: TGTGCCAGCAGCACGCACTCCGGGGCCCTAGGAGCTTTCTTT; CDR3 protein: CASSTHSGALGAFF
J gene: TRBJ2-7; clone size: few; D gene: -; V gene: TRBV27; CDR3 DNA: TGTGCCAGCAGTTTCCAAAGCTCCTACGAGCAGTACTTC; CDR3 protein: CASSFQSSYEQYF